This TCR beta chain was sequenced in a study of T cell clusters in autoimmune cytopenias. Study-level findings and limits: TRB repertoire shifts in secondary cytopenia and chronic lymphocytic leukemia mostly reflected lymphoma, not autoimmunity.

In the case of this clonotype: The antigen is undetermined.

One tube held mixed TRB-A and TRB-B primer pools for touch-down PCR. TCRdb reprocessed the multiplex PCR reads and reports one entry per CDR3 protein, with no DNA. The specimen's table records some 11,000 distinct CDR3 sequences. TRB was amplified from 250 ng of peripheral blood genomic DNA per sample. The sample was also linked to a second study, of T cell repertoires in aging, cancer and after chemotherapy. This second report adds: Repeat sampling of healthy donors over several months to years showed clear clonal overlap. In each cancer cohort, median generation probability increased across chemotherapy, suggesting thymic output rebounded.

This TCR was recovered from a human donor in good health. The material sequenced was peripheral blood.

CDR3 region: CAWSVESTRGGSPGTGYGYTF. The chain recombines TRBV30 with TRBJ1-2; with no DNA, the TCRdb D assignment of TRBD1 cannot be verified. CDR3 length: 21 amino acids. Germline values: CDR1 GTSNPN, CDR2 SVGIG (reference sequence).